The 21 T cell receptor beta chains in this list originate from one sample, sequenced in a study of regulatory T cells in long-lasting Graves disease. As to time point: newly diagnosed GD, antithyroid drugs for less than 3 months. Extracted RNA from PBMCs served as the source of the TCR library. Arm-PCR with iRepertoire HTBI primers amplified the CDR3 regions for these TCR beta libraries. TCRdb independently ran MiXCR on the multiplex PCR reads; one entry per CDR3 protein. Here the sample spans about 350,000 distinct CDR3 sequences, 16% being singletons. This sample also belongs to another study, concerning T cells in Graves' hyperthyroidism and ophthalmopathy.

Sequences were derived from peripheral blood mononuclear cells (PBMCs), sampled at new diagnosis, from a patient treated with antithyroid drugs. The receptor set was obtained from a man aged 35 to 55 with Graves disease.

This clonotype was observed a handful of times. This chain links TRBV28 with TRBJ1-1; a possible D gene is TRBD1 (5 bases). The CDR3 sequence is 15 residues long. Trimming removed 6 bases from V and 2 bases from J, with 16 bases in between. Looked up from germline, CDR1 is MDHEN and CDR2 is SYDVKM. The CDR3 bases are TGTGCCAGCAGGGGATCGACAGCTCCTAACACTGAAGCTTTCTTT. Amino acid sequence: CASRGSTAPNTEAFF.

The table lists this clonotype with a few counts. The V gene is TRBV10-3, the J gene TRBJ2-1; 10 bases are a match to TRBD1. From germline, CDR1 is ENHRY and CDR2 SYGVKD. V shed 6 bases, J shed 8 bases, and the junction held 7 bases outside the gene matches. CDR3 length equals 14 residues. The CDR3 region has the DNA TGTGCCATCAGGGGGGACAGGGGAAAGCATGAGCAGTTCTTC. Its protein is CAIRGDRGKHEQFF.

The chain recombines TRBV5-1 with TRBJ1-2; D may be TRBD1 (5 bases). CDR3 length: 16 residues. CDR1 is SGHRS and CDR2 is YFSETQ in the germline V gene. Trimming cost V 5 bases and J 9 bases, with 26 bases left between them. The CDR3 loop reads CASSILAPGLLFSYTF. CDR3 nucleotide sequence: TGCGCCAGCAGTATTCTCGCACCGGGACTACTTTTCAGCTACACCTTC.

This clonotype was recorded at least ten times. CDR3: CASSQPPSTGNEQFF. For the CDR3, the DNA is TGTGCCAGCAGCCAACCGCCATCGACAGGGAATGAGCAGTTCTTC. V usage is TRBV7-2 and J usage is TRBJ2-1; TRBD1 matches 7 bases. Germline V lookup: CDR1 SGHTA, CDR2 FQGNSA. The CDR3 loop spans 15 amino acids. Trimming cost V 5 bases and J 7 bases; bases outside gene matches: 11.

This clonotype occurred many times. The chain employs TRBV18 and TRBJ2-1, with a weak D call TRBD2 (6 bases). V dropped 3 bases and J dropped 7 bases, with 13 bases sitting between them. The germline V gene encodes CDR1 KGHSH and CDR2 LQKENI. This CDR3 region has 14 residues. In DNA, the CDR3 is TGTGCCAGCTCACCCTCCTTCGGGGGAAATGAGCAGTTCTTC. The encoded protein is CASSPSFGGNEQFF.

This clonotype was found many times. The chain combines TRBV30 with TRBJ2-1, with D unclear. Germline assignment: CDR1 GTSNPN and CDR2 SVGIG (reference sequence). Trimming took 4 bases from V and 5 from J, leaving 6 bases between them. The CDR3 contains 11 residues. The CDR3 protein is CAWTGNNEQFF. In DNA, the CDR3 is TGTGCCTGGACAGGTAACAATGAGCAGTTCTTC.

This clonotype was seen repeatedly, ten times or more. V gene TRBV7-3 combines with J gene TRBJ2-3; 11 bases agree with TRBD2. The V gene end was trimmed by 3 bases and the J gene end by 1 base; junction bases not matched to a gene: 0. Germline V CDR1 and CDR2: SGHTA, FQGTGA. The CDR3 runs 15 residues. The CDR3 region is CASSLTSGGTDTQYF. In DNA, the CDR3 is TGTGCCAGCAGCTTGACTAGCGGGGGCACAGATACGCAGTATTTT. Full variable domain (outside the CDR3, taken from reference TRBV7-3 and TRBJ2-3): GAGVSQTPSNKVTEKGKYVELRCDPISGHTALYWYRQSLGQGPEFLIYFQGTGAADDSGLPNDRFFAVRPEGSVSTLKIQRTERGDSAVYLCASSLTSGGTDTQYFGPGTRLTVL.

This rearrangement joins TRBV19 to TRBJ2-1, with unresolved D. Trimming stripped 3 bases from V and 12 bases from J, with 15 bases between. In germline, CDR1 is LNHDA, CDR2 SQIVND (reference sequence). The CDR3 is 13 residues long. The CDR3 nucleotides read TGTGCCAGTAGTATTTGGCCCGGCCAGGCGCAGTTCTTC. Amino acids: CASSIWPGQAQFF.

The sample holds one count of this clonotype. The rearrangement uses TRBV6-1 and TRBJ1-4, with 9 bases matching TRBD1. The J segment lost 8 bases and the V segment lost 6 bases, leaving 13 bases of the junction unmatched. The CDR3 spans 16 residues. The V gene's germline CDR1 is MNHNS and CDR2 SASEGT. CDR3 DNA: TGTGCCAGCAGAAAAAATCCGGGACAGGGAGGAGAAAAACTGTTTTTT. Translating gives CASRKNPGQGGEKLFF.

In this sample, this clonotype turned up a few times. The genes are TRBV6-6 and TRBJ1-1; D gene ambiguous. This CDR3 has 15 residues. V lost 1 base and J 0 bases, leaving 9 bases between the germline ends. Germline CDR1 MNHNY, CDR2 SVGAGI (reference sequence). The chain's CDR3 is CASSYFPDVNTEAFF. CDR3 coding DNA: TGTGCCAGCAGTTACTTCCCCGATGTGAACACTGAAGCTTTCTTT.

This clonotype was counted many times. V is TRBV28 and J is TRBJ2-7; D remains unclear. Germline-derived CDR1 and CDR2 are MDHEN and SYDVKM. The CDR3 sequence is 11 residues long. V gave up 4 bases and J gave up 3 bases, with 4 bases separating them. The CDR3 here is CASSSNYEQYF. The CDR3 nucleotides are TGTGCCAGCAGTTCGAACTACGAGCAGTACTTC.

This clonotype has at least ten counts. The V and J genes are TRBV5-4 and TRBJ2-3, with TRBD2 matching over 11 bases. Trimming at V came to 4 bases and at J to 6 bases, leaving 7 bases not matched to a gene. Germline assignment: CDR1 SGHNT and CDR2 YYREEE (reference sequence). The CDR3 has 15 residues. CDR3 sequence (DNA): TGTGCCAGCAGCCTTTTACTAGCGGGGGCGGATACGCAGTATTTT. This encodes CASSLLLAGADTQYF.

This clonotype was detected ten times or more. The chain carries TRBV7-3 and TRBJ2-5, with D hard to call. Per germline, CDR1 SGHTA and CDR2 FQGTGA. Trimming removed 2 bases from V and 5 bases from J, with 9 bases in between. There are 13 residues in the CDR3. CDR3 residues: CASSLASFETQYF. The CDR3 coding sequence is TGTGCCAGCAGCTTAGCGTCTTTCGAGACCCAGTACTTC.

This clonotype was seen more than once but under ten times. J is TRBJ1-1 and V is TRBV29-1; 11 positions agree with TRBD1. This CDR3 comprises 13 residues. With V trimmed by 6 bases and J by 6 bases, 6 bases remained unmatched. The germline CDR1 and CDR2 sequences are SQVTM and ANQGSEA. CDR3 sequence: CSVLRDRGAEAFF. CDR3 DNA sequence: TGCAGCGTCCTACGGGACAGGGGGGCTGAAGCTTTCTTT.

The chain uses TRBV9 and TRBJ2-1, with 8 bases identical to TRBD1. V shed 7 bases and J 2 bases; nucleotides not matched to a gene: 8. Germline V gene data show CDR1 as SGDLS and CDR2 as YYNGEE. CDR3 length: 15 amino acids. CDR3 bases: TGTGCCAGCTCACCGGACAGGGTCACCTACAATGAGCAGTTCTTC. This gives the protein CASSPDRVTYNEQFF. Drawing the rest from reference TRBV9 and TRBJ2-1, the complete variable domain is DSGVTQTPKHLITATGQRVTLRCSPRSGDLSVYWYQQSLDQGLQFLIQYYNGEERAKGNILERFSAQQFPDLHSELNLSSLELGDSALYFCASSPDRVTYNEQFFGPGTRLTVL.

The chain has TRBV5-6 and TRBJ2-7; 9 bases map to TRBD1. Germline V lookup: CDR1 SGHDT, CDR2 YYEEEE. After removal of 0 bases from V and 3 bases from J, the junction contained 4 bases not matched to a gene. The CDR3 loop spans 15 amino acids. CDR3 protein: CASSLAMTGGYEQYF. CDR3 DNA sequence: TGTGCCAGCAGCTTGGCTATGACAGGGGGCTACGAGCAGTACTTC. Together with reference TRBV5-6 and TRBJ2-7, the CDR3 gives the full variable domain: DAGVTQSPTHLIKTRGQQVTLRCSPKSGHDTVSWYQQALGQGPQFIFQYYEEEERQRGNFPDRFSGHQFPNYSSELNVNALLLGDSALYLCASSLAMTGGYEQYFGPGTRLTVT.

This clonotype was counted many times. The rearrangement links TRBV12-3 or TRBV12-4 to TRBJ2-4; 8 bases align to TRBD1. After removal of 5 bases from V and 5 bases from J, the junction contained 11 bases not matched to a gene. The CDR3 contains 16 residues. For the CDR3, the DNA is TGTGCCAGCAGTCCAACCGGGACAGGAGGGGAAAACATTCAGTACTTC. The encoded protein is CASSPTGTGGENIQYF.

This clonotype has ten or more counts. The chain uses TRBV12-3 or TRBV12-4 and TRBJ2-7, with 10 bases identical to TRBD1. Unmatched junction bases numbered 7, after V lost 3 bases and J lost 5 bases. This CDR3 is 15 amino acids long. This chain's CDR3 is CASSLGTGEGHEQYF. In DNA form, the CDR3 reads TGTGCCAGCAGTTTGGGGACAGGGGAAGGCCACGAGCAGTACTTC.

This clonotype came up many times. V gene TRBV28 combines with J gene TRBJ2-1; D remains unclear. Trimming removed 5 bases from V and 10 bases from J, with 12 bases in between. The V gene's germline CDR1 is MDHEN and CDR2 SYDVKM. The CDR3 sequence is 12 residues long. This CDR3 is CASSLPGWEQFF. As DNA, the CDR3 is TGTGCCAGCAGTCTCCCCGGGTGGGAGCAGTTCTTC.

This clonotype was seen at least ten times. The J gene is TRBJ2-5, the V gene TRBV27; 9 nucleotides agree with TRBD2. This CDR3 contains 17 residues. Germline V gives CDR1 MNHEY, CDR2 SMNVEV (reference sequence). The junction had 15 bases not matched to a gene; V was cut back by 6 bases and J by 4 bases. As DNA, the CDR3 is TGTGCCAGCAGCCCATTGCGCGGGGGGGGCACTCGAGAGACCCAGTACTTC. Its protein is CASSPLRGGGTRETQYF.

The sample holds many counts of this clonotype. The gene calls are TRBV18 and TRBJ1-1, with unresolved D. The CDR3 extends over 16 amino acids. Germline V lookup: CDR1 KGHSH, CDR2 LQKENI. Trimming stripped 3 bases from V and 4 bases from J, with 18 bases between. CDR3 nucleotides: TGTGCCAGCTCACCGGGCAATGGTGGGTTAGGCACTGAAGCTTTCTTT. It specifies CASSPGNGGLGTEAFF.